A selection of T cell receptor beta chains follows, all from one sample in a study of blood T cell repertoires in COVID-19. The assay was immunoSEQ multiplex PCR, and TCRdb's table has in-frame clones only and misses some. The sample shows 200,000 to 250,000 clones, around 89% of them seen only once. Sequenced: PBMCs or T cells enriched from blood (not recorded which). The receptors derive from a man aged 25 to 40 who had been exposed to COVID-19. CDR3s include the opening cysteine and the closing phenylalanine or tryptophan. The D gene is left open where the match is weak. Size tells how often a clone was seen (once, few, many) or the class of an expanded clone, and some rows leave it out.

v_gene	abundance	j_gene	d_gene	CDR3aa	CDR3nt
TRBV2	.	TRBJ1-3	.	CASQGSGNTIYF	TGTGCCAGTCAGGGTTCTGGAAACACCATATATTTT
TRBV9	.	TRBJ2-3	TRBD2	CASPRPGGQSDTQYF	TGTGCCAGCCCAAGACCGGGGGGGCAATCAGATACGCAGTATTTT
TRBV20-1	.	TRBJ2-3	.	CSPGSTDTQYF	TGCAGTCCGGGGAGCACAGATACGCAGTATTTT
TRBV18	.	TRBJ1-6	.	CASSPWGAYNSPLHF	TGTGCCAGCTCACCCTGGGGCGCCTATAATTCACCCCTCCACTTT
TRBV3-1/TRBV3-2	.	TRBJ2-5	.	CASSLGGVMGTQYF	TGTGCCAGCAGCCTGGGGGGTGTGATGGGGACCCAGTACTTC
TRBV5-1	once	TRBJ2-7	TRBD2	CASSSSGLAGDAEQYF	TGCGCCAGCAGCTCTTCGGGACTAGCGGGAGATGCAGAGCAGTACTTC
TRBV5-5	.	TRBJ2-1	TRBD1	CASSGGTGSNEQFF	TGTGCCAGCAGCGGAGGGACAGGGAGCAATGAGCAGTTCTTC
TRBV28	.	TRBJ2-7	.	CASSFTGPFYEQYF	TGTGCCAGCAGTTTCACAGGGCCCTTCTACGAGCAGTACTTC
TRBV6-2/TRBV6-3	.	TRBJ1-6	.	CASSLGGLLLHF	TGTGCCAGCAGCCTAGGGGGATTGCTCCTCCACTTT
TRBV5-6	.	TRBJ2-1	TRBD2	CASSYGLAGYEQFF	TGTGCCAGCAGTTACGGACTAGCGGGGTATGAGCAGTTCTTC
TRBV5-4	.	TRBJ1-2	.	CASSAPRERYNYGYTF	TGTGCCAGCAGCGCGCCCCGGGAGAGATATAACTATGGCTACACCTTC
TRBV4-3	.	TRBJ2-5	.	CASSPSGPKGETQYF	TGCGCCAGCAGCCCTTCCGGCCCCAAGGGGGAGACCCAGTACTTC
TRBV24-1	.	TRBJ2-3	TRBD1	CATSDSDRAADTQYF	TGTGCCACCAGTGACTCGGACAGGGCGGCAGATACGCAGTATTTT
TRBV30	once	TRBJ2-1	TRBD2	CAWSVLAGWDEQFF	TGTGCCTGGAGTGTGCTAGCGGGGTGGGATGAGCAGTTCTTC
TRBV5-1	.	TRBJ1-1	TRBD1	CASSTRTGDTEAFF	TGCGCCAGCAGCACGCGGACAGGGGACACTGAAGCTTTCTTT
TRBV6-5	.	TRBJ2-7	.	CASTLGYTGSYEQYF	TGTGCCAGCACCCTAGGGTACACAGGCTCCTACGAGCAGTACTTC
TRBV5-4	.	TRBJ2-2	.	CASSLRDTYTGELFF	TGTGCCAGCAGCTTGCGGGACACCTACACCGGGGAGCTGTTTTTT
TRBV16	.	TRBJ1-5	.	CASSQNSLNQPQHF	TGTGCCAGCAGCCAAAACAGCTTAAATCAGCCCCAGCATTTT
TRBV7-2	.	TRBJ1-1	TRBD1	CASSQGQRPPEAFF	TGTGCCAGCAGCCAGGGACAGCGACCCCCTGAAGCTTTCTTT
TRBV7-6	.	TRBJ2-1	TRBD1	CASSMTGIDNEQFF	TGTGCCAGCAGCATGACAGGGATAGACAATGAGCAGTTCTTC
TRBV4-1	few	TRBJ2-2	TRBD1	CASSDRGAEELFF	TGCGCCAGCAGCGACAGGGGGGCCGAAGAGCTGTTTTTT
TRBV7-9	.	TRBJ1-6	TRBD1	CASSSGQWALHF	TGTGCCAGCAGCTCGGGACAGTGGGCCCTCCACTTT
TRBV7-2	.	TRBJ2-7	TRBD1	CASSSRTGEPYEQYF	TGTGCCAGCAGCTCCAGGACAGGGGAACCCTACGAGCAGTACTTC
TRBV11-2	.	TRBJ2-2	.	CASSFRLDGTGELFF	TGTGCCAGCAGCTTCAGACTAGATGGGACCGGGGAGCTGTTTTTT
TRBV6-6	.	TRBJ2-7	TRBD2	CASSARGGGYEQYF	TGTGCCAGCAGTGCACGGGGGGGCGGGTACGAGCAGTACTTC
TRBV5-1	.	TRBJ2-2	TRBD2	CASRSGVANTGELFF	TGCGCCAGCAGGAGCGGGGTAGCGAACACCGGGGAGCTGTTTTTT
TRBV9	.	TRBJ2-6	.	CASTLTAFSSGANVLTF	TGTGCCAGCACCTTGACAGCCTTTAGCTCTGGGGCCAACGTCCTGACTTTC
TRBV27	.	TRBJ1-4	TRBD1	CASSLSRDRGGGEKLFF	TGTGCCAGCAGTTTATCCCGGGACAGGGGAGGTGGAGAAAAACTGTTTTTT
TRBV12-3/TRBV12-4	.	TRBJ1-2	.	CASSLLSNYGYTF	TGTGCCAGCAGTTTGCTGAGTAACTATGGCTACACCTTC
TRBV9	once	TRBJ1-1	.	CASSASPKTTEAFF	TGTGCCAGCAGCGCGAGCCCCAAGACAACCGAAGCTTTCTTT
TRBV12-2	.	TRBJ1-1	.	CASRSKSRGEDTEAFF	TGTGCAAGTCGCTCTAAATCCAGGGGTGAGGACACTGAAGCTTTCTTT
TRBV5-4	.	TRBJ1-4	TRBD1	CASSSGQVDSEKLFF	TGTGCCAGCAGTTCCGGACAGGTGGACAGTGAAAAACTGTTTTTT
TRBV7-9	.	TRBJ2-3	.	CASSFEGDTDTQYF	TGTGCCAGCAGCTTTGAGGGAGACACAGATACGCAGTATTTT
TRBV14	.	TRBJ2-6	.	CASRSSGANVLTF	TGTGCCAGCAGAAGCTCCGGGGCCAACGTCCTGACTTTC
TRBV19	.	TRBJ1-4	TRBD1	CASSRQGDEKLFF	TGTGCCAGTAGTCGACAGGGGGATGAAAAACTGTTTTTT
TRBV19	.	TRBJ1-1	.	CASSINQGSGTEAFF	TGTGCCAGTAGTATCAACCAGGGGAGCGGCACTGAAGCTTTCTTT
TRBV19	.	TRBJ1-3	TRBD1	CASSTRQGVTSGNTIYF	TGTGCCAGTAGTACCCGACAGGGGGTGACCTCTGGAAACACCATATATTTT
TRBV11-2	.	TRBJ2-2	.	CASTTGGPSTGELFF	TGTGCCAGCACCACAGGAGGGCCATCCACCGGGGAGCTGTTTTTT
TRBV18	once	TRBJ1-5	.	CASSPGDQPQHF	TGTGCCAGCTCACCGGGAGATCAGCCCCAGCATTTT
TRBV11-2	.	TRBJ2-6	.	CASSTTSSGANVLTF	TGTGCCAGCAGCACCACAAGCTCTGGGGCCAACGTCCTGACTTTC
TRBV18	.	TRBJ2-7	TRBD1	CASSQFTTLQGALFEQYF	TGTGCCAGCTCACAATTCACAACCCTACAGGGGGCTCTGTTCGAGCAGTACTTC
TRBV9	.	TRBJ2-1	TRBD1	CASSPLGGKHNEQFF	TGTGCCAGCAGCCCTCTAGGGGGCAAGCACAATGAGCAGTTCTTC
TRBV2	.	TRBJ1-5	TRBD1	CASSESVKTPGQGMNQPQHF	TGTGCCAGCAGTGAATCCGTAAAGACACCGGGACAGGGCATGAATCAGCCCCAGCATTTT
TRBV12-3/TRBV12-4	.	TRBJ2-7	.	CASGRSGEQYF	TGTGCCAGCGGTCGGTCGGGAGAGCAGTACTTC
TRBV7-9	.	TRBJ1-5	.	CASSLVENLNNQPQHF	TGTGCCAGCAGCTTAGTAGAAAACCTAAACAATCAGCCCCAGCATTTT
TRBV11-3	.	TRBJ2-1	TRBD2	CASSARGGLSDEQFF	TGTGCCAGCAGCGCGCGGGGGGGCCTTTCTGATGAGCAGTTCTTC
TRBV30	.	TRBJ2-7	.	CAWVKDSTYEQYF	TGTGCCTGGGTTAAAGACAGCACCTACGAGCAGTACTTC
TRBV15	.	TRBJ2-7	TRBD1	CATSSNTGQRGQYF	TGTGCCACCAGCAGCAATACGGGACAGCGCGGGCAGTACTTC
TRBV2	.	TRBJ1-2	TRBD1	CASSEGQGYYGYTF	TGTGCCAGCAGTGAAGGACAGGGGTACTATGGCTACACCTTC
TRBV5-4	once	TRBJ1-1	.	CASSGSVPGGTEAFF	TGTGCCAGCAGCGGATCGGTCCCGGGGGGCACTGAAGCTTTCTTT
TRBV4-3	.	TRBJ2-1	.	CASSQEGSRPLNNEQFF	TGCGCCAGCAGCCAAGAGGGCTCCCGCCCCCTTAACAATGAGCAGTTCTTC
TRBV6-5	once	TRBJ1-1	.	CASSRTGNTEAFF	TGTGCCAGCAGTAGGACGGGAAACACTGAAGCTTTCTTT
TRBV4-1	.	TRBJ2-1	.	CASSQEEPDEQFF	TGCGCCAGCAGCCAAGAAGAGCCCGATGAGCAGTTCTTC
TRBV3-1/TRBV3-2	.	TRBJ1-2	.	CASSLTGPYGYTF	TGTGCCAGCAGCCTAACGGGTCCTTATGGCTACACCTTC
TRBV19	.	TRBJ2-6	.	CASSIRVSGANVLTF	TGTGCCAGTAGTATCCGCGTCTCTGGGGCCAACGTCCTGACTTTC
TRBV6-2/TRBV6-3	.	TRBJ1-5	.	CASSYSTYREPRKPQHF	TGTGCCAGCAGTTACTCGACCTACAGGGAGCCCAGGAAGCCCCAGCATTTT
TRBV5-4	.	TRBJ2-5	TRBD2	CASSLAGRGGLLETQYF	TGTGCCAGCAGCTTGGCGGGACGGGGGGGCCTTCTGGAGACCCAGTACTTC
TRBV29-1	.	TRBJ2-1	TRBD2	CSAQRGETYNEQFF	TGCAGCGCCCAGCGGGGGGAGACCTACAATGAGCAGTTCTTC
TRBV5-6	.	TRBJ2-7	TRBD2	CASSLWGGRAAW	TGTGCCAGCAGCTTGTGGGGCGGGAGGGCCGCGTGG
TRBV19	.	TRBJ2-3	TRBD2	CASSHGTSGGAKDTQYF	TGTGCCAGTAGTCACGGGACTAGCGGGGGGGCTAAGGATACGCAGTATTTT